In its sample, the clone carrying this T cell receptor (beta chain) was seen many times. The sample originates from a study of human T cells and chemical hapten exposure. With V trimmed by 7 bases and J by 3 bases, 7 bases remained unmatched. The CDR3 extends over 13 amino acids. Germline lookup yields CDR1 SQVTM and CDR2 ANQGSEA. In the library, unique molecular identifiers were attached to individual cDNA molecules. Each CDR3 protein is one row after TCRdb ran MiXCR on the reads. The table shows 100,000 to 150,000 distinct CDR3 sequences, with over 7.5% occurring only once. From whole blood left unfractionated, total RNA was extracted.

This receptor was obtained from a human donor in good health. Some clones in this sample may be carry-over from other donors' samples. Sequencing used whole blood. This chain connects TRBV29-1 to TRBJ1-1; 8 nucleotides line up with TRBD1. The CDR3 nucleotides read TGCAGCGCCCGGACAGGGACGGACACTGAAGCTTTCTTT. It encodes CSARTGTDTEAFF.